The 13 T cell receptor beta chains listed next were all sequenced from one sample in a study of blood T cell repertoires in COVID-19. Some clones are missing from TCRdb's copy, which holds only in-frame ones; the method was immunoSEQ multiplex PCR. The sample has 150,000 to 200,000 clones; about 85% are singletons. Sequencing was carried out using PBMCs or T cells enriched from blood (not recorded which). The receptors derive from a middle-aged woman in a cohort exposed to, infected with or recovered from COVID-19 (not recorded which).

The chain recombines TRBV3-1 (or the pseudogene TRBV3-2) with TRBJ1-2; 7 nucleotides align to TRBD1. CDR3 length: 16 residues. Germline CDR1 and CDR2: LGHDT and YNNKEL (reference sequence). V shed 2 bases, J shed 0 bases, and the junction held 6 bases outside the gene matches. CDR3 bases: TGTGCCAGCAGCCAACCGCGACAGGGTCCTAACTATGGCTACACCTTC. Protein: CASSQPRQGPNYGYTF.

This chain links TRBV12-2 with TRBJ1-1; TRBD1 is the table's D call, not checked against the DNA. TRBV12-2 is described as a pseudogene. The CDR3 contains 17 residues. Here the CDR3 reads CASRLARQGGFISEAFF. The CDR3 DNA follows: TGTGCAAGTCGCTTAGCCCGACAGGGGGGGTTTATATCTGAAGCTTTCTTT.

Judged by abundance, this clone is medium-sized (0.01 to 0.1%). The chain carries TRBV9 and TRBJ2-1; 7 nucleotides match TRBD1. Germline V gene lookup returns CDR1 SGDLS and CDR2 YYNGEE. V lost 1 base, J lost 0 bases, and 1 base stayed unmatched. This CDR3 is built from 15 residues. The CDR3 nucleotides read TGTGCCAGCAGCGTACCAGGGGGCTCCTACAATGAGCAGTTCTTC. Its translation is CASSVPGGSYNEQFF.

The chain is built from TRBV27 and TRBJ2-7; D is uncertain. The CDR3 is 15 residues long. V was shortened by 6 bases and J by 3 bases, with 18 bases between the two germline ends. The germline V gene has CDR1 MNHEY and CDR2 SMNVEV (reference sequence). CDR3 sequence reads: CASRRTQDPSYEQYF. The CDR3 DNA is TGTGCCAGCAGGAGAACACAAGACCCTAGCTACGAGCAGTACTTC.

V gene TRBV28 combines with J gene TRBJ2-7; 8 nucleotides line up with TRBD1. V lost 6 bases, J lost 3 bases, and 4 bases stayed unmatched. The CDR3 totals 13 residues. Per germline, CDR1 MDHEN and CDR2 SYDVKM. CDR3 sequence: CASRPGQVYEQYF. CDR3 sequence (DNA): TGTGCCAGCAGACCGGGACAGGTCTACGAGCAGTACTTC.

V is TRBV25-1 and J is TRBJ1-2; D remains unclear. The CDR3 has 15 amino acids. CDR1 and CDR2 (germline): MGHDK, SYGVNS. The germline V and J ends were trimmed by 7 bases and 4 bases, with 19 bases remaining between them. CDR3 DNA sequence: TGTGCCAGCACCTCAGGAGTCGGGGAGGGCTATGGCTACACCTTC. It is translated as CASTSGVGEGYGYTF.

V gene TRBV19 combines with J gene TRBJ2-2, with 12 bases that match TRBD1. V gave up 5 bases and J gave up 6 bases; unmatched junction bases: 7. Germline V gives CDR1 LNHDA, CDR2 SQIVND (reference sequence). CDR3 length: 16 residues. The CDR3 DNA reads TGTGCCAGTAGTCCCCGGGACAGGGGGCGCCCCGGGGAGCTGTTTTTT. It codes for CASSPRDRGRPGELFF.

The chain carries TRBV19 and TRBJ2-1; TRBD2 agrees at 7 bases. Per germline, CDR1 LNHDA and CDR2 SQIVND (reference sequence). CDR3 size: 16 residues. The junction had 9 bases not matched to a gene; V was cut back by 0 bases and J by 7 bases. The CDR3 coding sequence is TGTGCCAGTAGTATAGATCCCGCGGGAGCCTTGAATGAGCAGTTCTTC. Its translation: CASSIDPAGALNEQFF.

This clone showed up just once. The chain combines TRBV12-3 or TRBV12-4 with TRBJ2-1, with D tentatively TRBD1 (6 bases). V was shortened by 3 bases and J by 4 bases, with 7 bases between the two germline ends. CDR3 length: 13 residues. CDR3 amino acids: CASSFRGYNEQFF. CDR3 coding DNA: TGTGCCAGCAGTTTCAGGGGATACAATGAGCAGTTCTTC.

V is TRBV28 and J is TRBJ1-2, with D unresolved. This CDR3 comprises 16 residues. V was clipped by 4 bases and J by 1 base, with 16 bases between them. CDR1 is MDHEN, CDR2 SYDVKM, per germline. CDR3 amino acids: CASSSITETLNYGYTF. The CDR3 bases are TGTGCCAGCAGTTCCATTACAGAGACACTTAACTATGGCTACACCTTC.

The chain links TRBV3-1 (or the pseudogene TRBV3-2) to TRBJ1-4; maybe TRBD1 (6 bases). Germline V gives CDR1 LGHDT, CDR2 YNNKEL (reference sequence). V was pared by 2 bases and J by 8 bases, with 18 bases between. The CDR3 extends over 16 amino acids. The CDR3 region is CASSQTLDRTYEKLFF. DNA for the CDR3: TGTGCCAGCAGCCAAACTTTAGACAGGACTTACGAAAAACTGTTTTTT.

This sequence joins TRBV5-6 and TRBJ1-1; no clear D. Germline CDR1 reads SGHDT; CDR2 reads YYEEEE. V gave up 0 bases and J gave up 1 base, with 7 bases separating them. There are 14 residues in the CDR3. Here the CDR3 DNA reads TGTGCCAGCAGCTTGGCCCCGTGGAACACTGAAGCTTTCTTT. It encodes CASSLAPWNTEAFF.

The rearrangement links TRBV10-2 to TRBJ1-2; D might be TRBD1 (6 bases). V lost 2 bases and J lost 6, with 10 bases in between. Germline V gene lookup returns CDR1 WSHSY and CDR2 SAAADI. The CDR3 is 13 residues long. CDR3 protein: CASSETRTDGYTF. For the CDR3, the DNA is TGCGCCAGCAGTGAGACGAGGACAGATGGCTACACCTTC.